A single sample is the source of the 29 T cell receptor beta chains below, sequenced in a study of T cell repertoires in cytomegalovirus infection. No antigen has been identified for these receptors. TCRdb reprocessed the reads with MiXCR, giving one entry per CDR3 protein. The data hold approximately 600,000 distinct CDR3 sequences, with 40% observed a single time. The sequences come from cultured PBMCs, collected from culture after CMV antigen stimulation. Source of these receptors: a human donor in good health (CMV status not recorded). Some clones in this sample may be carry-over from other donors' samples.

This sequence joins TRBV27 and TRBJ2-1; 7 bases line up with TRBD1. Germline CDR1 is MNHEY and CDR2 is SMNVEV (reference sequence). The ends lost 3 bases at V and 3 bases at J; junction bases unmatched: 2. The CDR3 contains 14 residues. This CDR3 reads CASSFTGVYNEQFF. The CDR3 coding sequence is TGTGCCAGCAGTTTCACAGGGGTCTACAATGAGCAGTTCTTC.

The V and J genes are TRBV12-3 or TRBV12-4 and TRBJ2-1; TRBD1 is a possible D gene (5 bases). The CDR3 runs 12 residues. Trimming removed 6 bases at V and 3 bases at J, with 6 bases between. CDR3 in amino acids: CASRTDYNEQFF. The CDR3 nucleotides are TGTGCCAGCAGGACAGACTACAATGAGCAGTTCTTC.

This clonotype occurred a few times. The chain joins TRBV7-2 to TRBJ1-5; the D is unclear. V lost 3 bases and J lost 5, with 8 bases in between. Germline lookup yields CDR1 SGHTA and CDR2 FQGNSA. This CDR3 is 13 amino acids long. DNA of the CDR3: TGTGCCAGCAGCTTGAACGGACATCAGCCCCAGCATTTT. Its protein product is CASSLNGHQPQHF.

The DNA of the CDR3 is TGTGCTAGTGGCCTCTCTACGAACACCGGGGAGCTGTTTTTT. This codes for CASGLSTNTGELFF. The chain uses TRBV12-5 and TRBJ2-2; the D is unclear. The V gene's germline CDR1 is LGHNT and CDR2 FRNRAP. V gave up 6 bases and J gave up 0 bases, with 8 bases separating them. This CDR3 comprises 14 residues.

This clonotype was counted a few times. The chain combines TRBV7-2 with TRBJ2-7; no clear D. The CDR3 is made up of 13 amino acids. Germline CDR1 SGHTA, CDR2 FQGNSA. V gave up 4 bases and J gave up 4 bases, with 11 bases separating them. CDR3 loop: CASSSRTIYEQYF. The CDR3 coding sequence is TGTGCCAGCAGCTCCCGGACGATTTACGAGCAGTACTTC.

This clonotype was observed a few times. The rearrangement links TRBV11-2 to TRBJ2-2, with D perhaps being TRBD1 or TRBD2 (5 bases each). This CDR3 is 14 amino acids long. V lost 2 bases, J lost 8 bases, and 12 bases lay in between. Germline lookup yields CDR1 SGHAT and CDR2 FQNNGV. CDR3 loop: CASSLSPGRGELFF. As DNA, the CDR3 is TGTGCCAGCAGCTTAAGTCCAGGGAGAGGGGAGCTGTTTTTT.

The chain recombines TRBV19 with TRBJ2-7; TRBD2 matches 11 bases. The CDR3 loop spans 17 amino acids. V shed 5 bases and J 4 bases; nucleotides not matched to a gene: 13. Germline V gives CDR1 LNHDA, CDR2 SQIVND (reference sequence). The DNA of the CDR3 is TGTGCCAGTAGTCCGGGACTAGCGGTAATGCCTCGGTACGAGCAGTACTTC. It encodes CASSPGLAVMPRYEQYF.

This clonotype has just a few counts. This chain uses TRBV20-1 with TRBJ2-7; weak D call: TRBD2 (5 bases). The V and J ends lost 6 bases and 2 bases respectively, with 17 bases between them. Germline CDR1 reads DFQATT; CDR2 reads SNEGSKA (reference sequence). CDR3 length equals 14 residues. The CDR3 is CSATQGRGTYEQYF. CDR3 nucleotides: TGCAGTGCCACCCAAGGCCGGGGAACCTACGAGCAGTACTTC.

In nucleotides, the CDR3 is TGTGCCAGCAGTGAAGGAGGACGACCTAGCAATCAGCCCCAGCATTTT. Translation: CASSEGGRPSNQPQHF. The chain is built from TRBV6-1 and TRBJ1-5; D gene uncertain. The CDR3 contains 16 residues. V lost 1 base and J lost 0, with 10 bases in between. Germline assignment: CDR1 MNHNS and CDR2 SASEGT.

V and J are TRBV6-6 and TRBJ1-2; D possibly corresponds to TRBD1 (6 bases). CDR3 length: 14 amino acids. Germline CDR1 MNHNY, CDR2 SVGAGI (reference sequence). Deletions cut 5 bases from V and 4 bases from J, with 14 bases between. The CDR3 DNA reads TGTGCCAGCAGTGCCAGGGAAGGGGGCTATGGCTACACCTTC. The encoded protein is CASSAREGGYGYTF.

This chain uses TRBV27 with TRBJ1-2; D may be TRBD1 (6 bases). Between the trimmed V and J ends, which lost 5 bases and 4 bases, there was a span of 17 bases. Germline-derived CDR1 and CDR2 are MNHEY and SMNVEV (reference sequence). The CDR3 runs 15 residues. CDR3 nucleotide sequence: TGTGCCAGCAGTGAACAGGGTGGTTCGGGCTATGGCTACACCTTC. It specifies CASSEQGGSGYGYTF.

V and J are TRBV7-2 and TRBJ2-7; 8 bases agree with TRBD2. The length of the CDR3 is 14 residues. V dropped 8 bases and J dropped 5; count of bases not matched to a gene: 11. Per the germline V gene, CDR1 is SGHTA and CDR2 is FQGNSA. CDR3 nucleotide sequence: TGTGCCAGCGGGCTCGGGAGGGCCTTCGACGAGCAGTACTTC. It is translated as CASGLGRAFDEQYF.

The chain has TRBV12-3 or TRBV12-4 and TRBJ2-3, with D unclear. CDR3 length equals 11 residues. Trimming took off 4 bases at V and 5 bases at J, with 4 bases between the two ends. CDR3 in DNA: TGTGCCAGCAGTTATGTAGATACGCAGTATTTT. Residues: CASSYVDTQYF.

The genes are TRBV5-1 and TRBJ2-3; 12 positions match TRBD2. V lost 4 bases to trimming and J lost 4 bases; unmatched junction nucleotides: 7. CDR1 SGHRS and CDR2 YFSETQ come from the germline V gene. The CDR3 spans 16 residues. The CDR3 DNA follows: TGCGCCAGCAGCCCTCAGACTAGCGGGGGCCCAGATACGCAGTATTTT. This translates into CASSPQTSGGPDTQYF. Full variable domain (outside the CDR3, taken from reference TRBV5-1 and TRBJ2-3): KAGVTQTPRYLIKTRGQQVTLSCSPISGHRSVSWYQQTPGQGLQFLFEYFSETQRNKGNFPGRFSGRQFSNSRSEMNVSTLELGDSALYLCASSPQTSGGPDTQYFGPGTRLTVL.

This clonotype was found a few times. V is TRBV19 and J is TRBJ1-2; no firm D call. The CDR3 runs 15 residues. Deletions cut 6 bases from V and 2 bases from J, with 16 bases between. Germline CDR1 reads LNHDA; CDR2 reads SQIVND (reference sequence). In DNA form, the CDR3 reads TGTGCCAGTAGACTGGATGTGGCGGAGAACTATGGCTACACCTTC. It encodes CASRLDVAENYGYTF.

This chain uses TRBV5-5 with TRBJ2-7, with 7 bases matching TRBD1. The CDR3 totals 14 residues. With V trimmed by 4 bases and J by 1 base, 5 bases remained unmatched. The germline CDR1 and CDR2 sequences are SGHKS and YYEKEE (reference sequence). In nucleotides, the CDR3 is TGTGCCAGCAGCCGACAGGGTGGGTCCTACGAGCAGTACTTC. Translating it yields CASSRQGGSYEQYF. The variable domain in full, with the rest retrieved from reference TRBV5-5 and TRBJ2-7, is DAGVTQSPTHLIKTRGQQVTLRCSPISGHKSVSWYQQVLGQGPQFIFQYYEKEERGRGNFPDRFSARQFPNYSSELNVNALLLGDSALYLCASSRQGGSYEQYFGPGTRLTVT.

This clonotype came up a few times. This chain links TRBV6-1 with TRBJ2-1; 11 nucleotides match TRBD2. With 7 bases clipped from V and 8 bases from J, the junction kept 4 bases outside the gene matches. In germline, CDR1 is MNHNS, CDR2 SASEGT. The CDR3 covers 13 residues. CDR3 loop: CASILAGGHEQFF. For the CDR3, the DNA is TGTGCCAGCATTCTAGCGGGAGGCCATGAGCAGTTCTTC.

The CDR3 sequence: CAAHRGRSYEQYF. CDR3 nucleotides: TGTGCCGCCCACAGGGGAAGATCCTACGAGCAGTACTTC. The chain combines TRBV7-2 with TRBJ2-7; TRBD1 matches 7 bases. The CDR3 covers 13 residues. The ends lost 11 bases at V and 1 base at J; junction bases unmatched: 8. Germline loops: CDR1 SGHTA, CDR2 FQGNSA.

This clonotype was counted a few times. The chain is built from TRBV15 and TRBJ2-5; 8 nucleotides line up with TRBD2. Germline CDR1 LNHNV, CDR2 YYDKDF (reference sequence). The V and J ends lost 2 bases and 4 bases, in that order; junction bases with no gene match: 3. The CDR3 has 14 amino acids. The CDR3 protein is CATSRSGGGETQYF. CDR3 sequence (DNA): TGTGCCACCAGCAGATCCGGGGGGGGAGAGACCCAGTACTTC.

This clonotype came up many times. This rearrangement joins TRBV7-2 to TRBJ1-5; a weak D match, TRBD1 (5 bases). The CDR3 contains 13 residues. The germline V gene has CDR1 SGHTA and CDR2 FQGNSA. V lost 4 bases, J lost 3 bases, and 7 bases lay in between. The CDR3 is CASSSGPNQPQHF. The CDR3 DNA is TGTGCCAGCAGCTCGGGGCCCAATCAGCCCCAGCATTTT.

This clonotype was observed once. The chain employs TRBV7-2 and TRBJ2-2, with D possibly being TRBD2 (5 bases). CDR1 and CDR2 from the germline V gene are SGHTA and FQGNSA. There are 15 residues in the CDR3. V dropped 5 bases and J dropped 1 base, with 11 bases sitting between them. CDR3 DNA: TGTGCCAGCAGCCGGGGAGACCTGAACACCGGGGAGCTGTTTTTT. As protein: CASSRGDLNTGELFF.

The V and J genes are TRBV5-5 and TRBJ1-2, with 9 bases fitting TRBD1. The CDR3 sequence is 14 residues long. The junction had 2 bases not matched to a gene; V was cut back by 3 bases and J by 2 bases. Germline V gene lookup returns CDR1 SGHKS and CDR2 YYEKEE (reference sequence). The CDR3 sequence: CASSYGQGNYGYTF. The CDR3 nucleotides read TGTGCCAGCAGCTATGGACAGGGGAACTATGGCTACACCTTC.

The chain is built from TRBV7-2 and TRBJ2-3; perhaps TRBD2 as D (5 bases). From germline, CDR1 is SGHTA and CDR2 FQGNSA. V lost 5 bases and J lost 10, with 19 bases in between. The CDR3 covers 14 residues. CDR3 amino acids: CASSEDGNYWAQYF. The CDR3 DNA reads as TGTGCCAGCAGCGAAGACGGGAACTACTGGGCGCAGTATTTT.

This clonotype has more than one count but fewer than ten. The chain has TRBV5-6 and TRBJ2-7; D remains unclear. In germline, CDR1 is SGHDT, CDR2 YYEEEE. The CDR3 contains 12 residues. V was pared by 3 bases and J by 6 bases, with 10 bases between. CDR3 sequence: CASSSALGEQYF. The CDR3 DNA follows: TGTGCCAGCAGCTCAGCGCTGGGCGAGCAGTACTTC.

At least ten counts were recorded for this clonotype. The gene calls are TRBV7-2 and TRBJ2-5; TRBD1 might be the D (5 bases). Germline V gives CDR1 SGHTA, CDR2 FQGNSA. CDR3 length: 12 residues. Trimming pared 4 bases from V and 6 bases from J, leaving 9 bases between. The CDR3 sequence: CASSSLDKTQYF. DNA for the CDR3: TGTGCCAGCAGCTCCCTGGACAAGACCCAGTACTTC.

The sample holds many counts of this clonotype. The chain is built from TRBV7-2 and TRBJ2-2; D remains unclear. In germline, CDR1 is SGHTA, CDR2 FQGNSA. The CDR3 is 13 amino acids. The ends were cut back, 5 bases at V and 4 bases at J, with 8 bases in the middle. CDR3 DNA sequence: TGTGCCAGCAGCAACTTTGTCACCGGGGAGCTGTTTTTT. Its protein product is CASSNFVTGELFF.

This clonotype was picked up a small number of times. In DNA form, the CDR3 reads TGTGCCAGCAGACTCCAGGGGGCTGGGGCCAACGTCCTGACTTTC. Amino acids: CASRLQGAGANVLTF. This sequence joins TRBV27 and TRBJ2-6; TRBD1 matches at 7 bases. The CDR3 sequence is 15 residues long. CDR1 and CDR2 (germline): MNHEY, SMNVEV (reference sequence). V lost 6 bases to trimming and J lost 2 bases; unmatched junction nucleotides: 4.

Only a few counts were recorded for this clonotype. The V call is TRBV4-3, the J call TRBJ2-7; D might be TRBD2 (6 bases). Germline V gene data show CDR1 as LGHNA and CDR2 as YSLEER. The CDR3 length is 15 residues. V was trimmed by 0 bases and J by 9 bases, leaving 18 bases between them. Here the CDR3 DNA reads TGCGCCAGCAGCCAAGATATGGGACTGCCCGGCGGGCAGTACTTC. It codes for CASSQDMGLPGGQYF.

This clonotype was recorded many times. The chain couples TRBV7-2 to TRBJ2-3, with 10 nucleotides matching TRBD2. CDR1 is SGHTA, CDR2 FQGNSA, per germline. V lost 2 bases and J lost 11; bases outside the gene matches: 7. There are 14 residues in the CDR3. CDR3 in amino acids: CASSLFPSGGWQYF. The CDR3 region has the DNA TGTGCCAGCAGCTTATTTCCTAGCGGGGGTTGGCAGTATTTT.